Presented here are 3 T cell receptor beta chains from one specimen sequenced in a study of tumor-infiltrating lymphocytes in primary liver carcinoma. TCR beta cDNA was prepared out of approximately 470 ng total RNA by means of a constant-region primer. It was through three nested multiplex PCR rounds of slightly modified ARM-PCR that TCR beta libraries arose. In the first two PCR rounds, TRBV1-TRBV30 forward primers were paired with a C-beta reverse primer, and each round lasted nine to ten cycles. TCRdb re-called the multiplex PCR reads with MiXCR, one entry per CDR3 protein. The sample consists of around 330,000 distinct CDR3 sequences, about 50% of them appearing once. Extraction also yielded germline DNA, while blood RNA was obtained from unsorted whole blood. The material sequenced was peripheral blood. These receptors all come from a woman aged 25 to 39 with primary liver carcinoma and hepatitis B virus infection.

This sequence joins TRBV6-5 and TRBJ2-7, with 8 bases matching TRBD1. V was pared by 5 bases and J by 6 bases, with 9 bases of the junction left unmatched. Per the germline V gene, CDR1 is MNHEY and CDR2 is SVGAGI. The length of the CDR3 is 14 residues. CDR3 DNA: TGTGCCAGCAGTCACAAGGGGACAGGTGGCGAGCAGTACTTC. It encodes CASSHKGTGGEQYF.

DNA of the CDR3: TGTGCCAGCAGTCCGCAGGGGGCGACCACTGAAGCTTTCTTT. Its translation is CASSPQGATTEAFF. V usage is TRBV28 and J usage is TRBJ1-1; 8 positions agree with TRBD1. The CDR3 spans 14 residues. J was trimmed by 4 bases and V by 5 bases; bases with no gene match: 6. Germline values: CDR1 MDHEN, CDR2 SYDVKM.

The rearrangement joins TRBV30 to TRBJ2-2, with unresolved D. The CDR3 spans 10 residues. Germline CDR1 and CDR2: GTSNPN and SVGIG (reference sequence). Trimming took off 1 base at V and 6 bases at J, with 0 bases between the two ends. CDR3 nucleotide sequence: TGTGCCTGGAGTGCCGGGGAGCTGTTTTTT. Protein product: CAWSAGELFF.